This TCR beta chain was sequenced in a study of OX40 agonist ivuxolimab in advanced cancers. Regarding the study as a whole: CD4+ and CD8+ blood T cells expanded clonally by week 6 at 0.1 to 3.0 mg/kg.

The CDR3 has 15 residues. CDR1 SGDLS and CDR2 YYNGEE come from the germline V gene. Trimming stripped 3 bases from V and 5 bases from J, with 17 bases between. Data came from immunoSEQ multiplex PCR; TCRdb stores just in-frame clones and leaves some out. The data show tens of thousands of clones, about 85% seen once. As concerns this clone: The target antigen is unknown.

The J gene is TRBJ2-5, the V gene TRBV9; possibly TRBD1 for D (6 bases). Material: CD4+ or CD8+ T cells sorted from blood, obtained in a trial of the OX40 agonist ivuxolimab. This clonotype originated in an adult with an advanced solid tumor such as melanoma, head and neck, liver or kidney cancer. CDR3 bases: TGTGCCAGCAGCGCCCCCAGGGGCGGGTCGGAGACCCAGTACTTC. Its translation: CASSAPRGGSETQYF.